Shown below are 20 T cell receptor beta chains from a single sample sequenced in a study of blood T cell repertoires in COVID-19. The repertoire was sequenced with immunoSEQ multiplex PCR; TCRdb's copy has only in-frame clones and lacks some. The table records over 45,000 clones, approximately 86% of them present only once. Sequencing was carried out using peripheral blood. These receptors were collected from a middle-aged man with COVID-19, enrolled during active disease.

V usage is TRBV28 and J usage is TRBJ2-7; 16 nucleotides align to TRBD2. The CDR3 has 16 amino acids. Losses at the gene ends were 7 bases for V and 4 bases for J; bases not matched to a gene: 7. Germline CDR1 is MDHEN and CDR2 is SYDVKM. For the CDR3, the DNA is TGTGCCAGCACCCCGGGACTAGCGGGAGGGATGTACGAGCAGTACTTC. It codes for CASTPGLAGGMYEQYF.

The CDR3 DNA is TGTGCCAGCAGTTTTCCTCCCGCAGGCGATGTCCCCCCCCAGCATTTT. This sequence encodes CASSFPPAGDVPPQHF. The chain uses TRBV6-6 and TRBJ1-5; D is ambiguous. The V end lost 4 bases, the J end lost 10 bases, and 23 bases lay between the germline ends. Per germline, CDR1 MNHNY and CDR2 SVGAGI (reference sequence). The CDR3 runs 16 residues.

V usage is TRBV19 and J usage is TRBJ1-1; the match to TRBD1 covers 7 bases. The V gene end was trimmed by 6 bases and the J gene end by 7 bases; junction bases not matched to a gene: 8. The CDR3 extends over 13 amino acids. The germline V gene has CDR1 LNHDA and CDR2 SQIVND (reference sequence). This CDR3 is CASRTGGGLEAFF. The CDR3 bases are TGTGCCAGTAGAACGGGAGGGGGCCTTGAAGCTTTCTTT.

The chain uses TRBV19 and TRBJ2-7, with TRBD2 matching over 10 bases. Germline CDR1 LNHDA, CDR2 SQIVND (reference sequence). The CDR3 has 15 amino acids. Trimming removed 7 bases from V and 6 bases from J; junction bases left unmatched: 12. CDR3 sequence reads: CASTPSRTSGIEQYF. The CDR3 DNA is TGTGCCAGTACCCCTAGTCGGACTAGCGGAATCGAGCAGTACTTC.

The chain carries TRBV13 and TRBJ2-7, with TRBD2 identical over 8 bases. CDR1 and CDR2 from the germline V gene are PRHDT and FYEKMQ (reference sequence). The V gene end was trimmed by 5 bases and the J gene end by 0 bases; junction bases not matched to a gene: 6. This CDR3 spans 15 amino acids. The CDR3 DNA follows: TGTGCCAGCAGCCTTAGCGGGGCCTACTCCTACGAGCAGTACTTC. Residues: CASSLSGAYSYEQYF.

The V gene is TRBV4-1, the J gene TRBJ2-1; TRBD2 aligns across 12 bases. J was trimmed by 4 bases and V by 3 bases; bases with no gene match: 10. Looked up from germline, CDR1 is MGHRA and CDR2 is YSYEKL. The CDR3 is 18 residues long. The CDR3 reads CASSQEELAGGFYNEQFF. The CDR3 DNA reads as TGCGCCAGCAGCCAGGAAGAACTAGCGGGGGGTTTTTACAATGAGCAGTTCTTC.

This clone showed up just a few times. The V and J genes are TRBV27 and TRBJ1-5; a weak D match, TRBD1 (6 bases). The CDR3 totals 14 residues. The V end lost 6 bases, the J end lost 2 bases, and 11 bases lay between the germline ends. The germline V gene has CDR1 MNHEY and CDR2 SMNVEV (reference sequence). In DNA, the CDR3 is TGTGCCAGCAGGGCGGCAGGGGGCAATCAGCCCCAGCATTTT. Its protein product is CASRAAGGNQPQHF.

V and J are TRBV10-3 and TRBJ1-5, with unresolved D. The CDR3 contains 15 residues. The V gene's germline CDR1 is ENHRY and CDR2 SYGVKD. V was trimmed by 0 bases and J by 6 bases, leaving 12 bases between them. The DNA for the CDR3 is TGTGCCATCAGTGAGTCGACGGGTTCTGGTCAGCCCCAGCATTTT. Amino acids: CAISESTGSGQPQHF.

The CDR3 bases are TGTGCCAGCACCACGACAGGGTACGGCTCTGGAAACACCATATATTTT. It translates to CASTTTGYGSGNTIYF. The chain joins TRBV28 to TRBJ1-3; 7 positions match TRBD1. Germline V gene data show CDR1 as MDHEN and CDR2 as SYDVKM. Losses at the gene ends were 7 bases for V and 0 bases for J; bases not matched to a gene: 9. This CDR3 region has 16 residues.

The rearrangement joins TRBV4-1 to TRBJ2-5; D gene uncertain. Trimming stripped 1 base from V and 5 bases from J, with 11 bases between. This CDR3 is 14 amino acids long. CDR1 is MGHRA, CDR2 YSYEKL, per germline. Here the CDR3 reads CASSQGPSRETQYF. The CDR3 DNA reads TGCGCCAGCAGCCAAGGTCCTAGTCGGGAGACCCAGTACTTC.

CDR3 loop: CASGRGDSGANVLTF. The DNA of the CDR3 is TGCGCCAGCGGGCGGGGGGACTCTGGGGCCAACGTCCTGACTTTC. The V call is TRBV5-1, the J call TRBJ2-6; 8 bases align to TRBD2. Germline V gene lookup returns CDR1 SGHRS and CDR2 YFSETQ. V gave up 7 bases and J gave up 0 bases; unmatched junction bases: 3. There are 15 residues in the CDR3.

V is TRBV28 and J is TRBJ1-2, with D perhaps matching TRBD1 (5 bases). Germline V gives CDR1 MDHEN, CDR2 SYDVKM. V gave up 4 bases and J gave up 5 bases, with 17 bases separating them. This CDR3 comprises 15 residues. CDR3 bases: TGTGCCAGCAGTTCCGACAGCCCACCCTTTTATGGCTACACCTTC. Its protein product is CASSSDSPPFYGYTF.

This clone came up once. The chain carries TRBV27 and TRBJ2-2; 8 bases map to TRBD1. This CDR3 comprises 15 residues. The germline gives CDR1 MNHEY, CDR2 SMNVEV (reference sequence). V was clipped by 6 bases and J by 1 base; unmatched bases: 4. CDR3 DNA: TGTGCCAGCAGGGCCGGGACAGGGAACACCGGGGAGCTGTTTTTT. Protein sequence: CASRAGTGNTGELFF.

The genes are TRBV29-1 and TRBJ2-1; tentative D call: TRBD1 (6 bases). There are 12 residues in the CDR3. Germline V CDR1 and CDR2: SQVTM, ANQGSEA. Trimming pared 7 bases from V and 7 bases from J, leaving 14 bases between. Written as DNA, the CDR3 is TGCAGCGCCCTCGACAGGTGGAATGAGCAGTTCTTC. Its protein product is CSALDRWNEQFF.

This clone was counted only a few times. The genes are TRBV12-3 or TRBV12-4 and TRBJ1-5, with 7 bases identical to TRBD1. V was clipped by 7 bases and J by 6 bases; unmatched bases: 6. The CDR3 is made up of 13 amino acids. This CDR3 reads CASTPQGIQPQHF. DNA of the CDR3: TGTGCCAGCACTCCACAGGGGATTCAGCCCCAGCATTTT.

This clone was counted once. The chain joins TRBV28 to TRBJ1-6; no clear D gene. CDR1 is MDHEN, CDR2 SYDVKM, per germline. V shed 2 bases and J shed 13 bases, with 9 bases lying between them. The CDR3 is made up of 12 amino acids. The CDR3, as DNA: TGTGCCAGCAGTTTACCCGGTCTCCCCCTCCACTTT. Amino acids: CASSLPGLPLHF.

J is TRBJ2-7 and V is TRBV19, with D uncertain. The CDR3 extends over 15 amino acids. V lost 1 base and J lost 0, with 10 bases in between. The germline V gene has CDR1 LNHDA and CDR2 SQIVND (reference sequence). The CDR3 sequence is CASSIVAEISYEQYF. The CDR3 nucleotides are TGTGCCAGTAGTATAGTTGCGGAGATCTCCTACGAGCAGTACTTC. Supplemented by reference TRBV19 and TRBJ2-7, the full variable domain reads DGGITQSPKYLFRKEGQNVTLSCEQNLNHDAMYWYRQDPGQGLRLIYYSQIVNDFQKGDIAEGYSVSREKKESFPLTVTSAQKNPTAFYLCASSIVAEISYEQYFGPGTRLTVT.

A word on this clone: One junction end disagrees with the germline gene, perhaps due to a read error. This rearrangement joins TRBV27 to TRBJ2-2, with 9 positions matching TRBD2. Germline CDR1 and CDR2: MNHEY and SMNVEV (reference sequence). The CDR3 runs to 15 residues. In DNA, the CDR3 is TGTGCCAGCAATTTAGCGGGAGCGAACACCGGGGAGCTGTTTTTT. This codes for CASNLAGANTGELFF.

The chain combines TRBV19 with TRBJ2-3, with 7 bases aligning to TRBD2. CDR1 and CDR2 from the germline V gene are LNHDA and SQIVND (reference sequence). After removal of 7 bases from V and 2 bases from J, the junction contained 9 bases not matched to a gene. The CDR3 loop spans 15 amino acids. This CDR3 is CASKRGGIHTDTQYF. The CDR3 DNA is TGTGCCAGTAAGAGGGGAGGGATTCACACAGATACGCAGTATTTT.

A few counts support this clone. V usage is TRBV11-2 and J usage is TRBJ2-5, with D possibly TRBD2 on 7 matching bases. The CDR3 is 15 residues long. V was cut by 4 bases and J by 5 bases, with 17 bases left in between. From germline, CDR1 is SGHAT and CDR2 FQNNGV. The CDR3 here is CASSSRGGAGETQYF. For the CDR3, the DNA is TGTGCCAGCAGCTCCCGAGGGGGGGCAGGGGAGACCCAGTACTTC.